The text below deals with one T cell receptor beta chain. A second PCR of 7 to 11 cycles used a sample-barcoded 5' primer and a J-beta primer mix. TCRdb recomputed calls from the 5' RACE reads with MiXCR, one row per CDR3 protein. Found here are approximately 830,000 distinct CDR3 sequences, approximately 59% of them singletons; the top ten hold about 27%. The record originates from a study of blood T cells in healthy people across ages. This CDR3 is built from 14 residues. The TCR sequence derives from a man aged 25-40 years in good health. Material: blood. The chain is built from TRBV12-3 or TRBV12-4 and TRBJ2-5, with D uncertain. Matching the DNA end better, TRBJ2-7 makes the J call doubtful. CDR3 nucleotide sequence: TGTGCCAGCAGTTTAGAGGGTTTGTTCAACGAGCAGTACTTC. It translates to CASSLEGLFNEQYF.